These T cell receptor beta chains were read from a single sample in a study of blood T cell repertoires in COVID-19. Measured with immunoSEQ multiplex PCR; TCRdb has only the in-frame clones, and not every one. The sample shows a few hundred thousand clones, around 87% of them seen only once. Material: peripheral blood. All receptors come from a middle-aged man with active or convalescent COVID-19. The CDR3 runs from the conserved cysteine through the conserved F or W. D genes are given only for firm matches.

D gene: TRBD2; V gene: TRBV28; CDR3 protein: CASSFSSGSYEQYF
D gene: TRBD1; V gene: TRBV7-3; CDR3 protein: CASSLNGRQGAAGANVLTF
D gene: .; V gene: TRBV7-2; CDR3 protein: CASSLAMTAGTEAFF
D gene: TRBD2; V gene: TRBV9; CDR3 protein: CASSVLRGSGADTQYF
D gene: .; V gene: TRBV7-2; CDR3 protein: CASSLQGTDSPLHF
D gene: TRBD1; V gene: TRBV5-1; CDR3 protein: CASSLGTGPPYNSPLHF
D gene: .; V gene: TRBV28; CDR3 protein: CASSLSPKLHNSPLHF
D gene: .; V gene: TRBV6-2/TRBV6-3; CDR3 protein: CASSYRGGETQYF
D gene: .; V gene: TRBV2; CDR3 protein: CASREPQGGNTEAFF
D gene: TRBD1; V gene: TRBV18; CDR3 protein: CASSPNTGVEAFF
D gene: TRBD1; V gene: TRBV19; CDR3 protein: CASSLSGGSTDTQYF
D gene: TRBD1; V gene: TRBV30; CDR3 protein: CAWRGGTGGHGSGNTIYF
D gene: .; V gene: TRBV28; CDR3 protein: CASRPGNNEQFF
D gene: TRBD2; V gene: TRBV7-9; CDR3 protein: CASTLEGLAGGPLPDNEQFF
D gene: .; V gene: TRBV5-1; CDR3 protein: CASSLDPGSGANVLTF
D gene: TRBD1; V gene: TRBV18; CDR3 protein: CASSPPFSGGGSYGYTF
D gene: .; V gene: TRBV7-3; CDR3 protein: CASSLRGSPNTEAFF
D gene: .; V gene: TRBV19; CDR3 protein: CASRGLSAEVDTQYF
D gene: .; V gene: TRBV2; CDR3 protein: CASITGTTNTEAFF
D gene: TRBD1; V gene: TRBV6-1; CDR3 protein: CASSGNLPFYRDRDTEAFF
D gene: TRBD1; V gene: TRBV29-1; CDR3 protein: CSTRHRGEQYF
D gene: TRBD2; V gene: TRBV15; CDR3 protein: CATSRELAGTGELFF
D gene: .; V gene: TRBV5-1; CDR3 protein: CASSQLGGGSYEQYF
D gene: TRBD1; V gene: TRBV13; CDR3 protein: CASSRARDSPYEQYF
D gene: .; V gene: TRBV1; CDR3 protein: CTSSQDPLGTSGSPGLRDEQYF
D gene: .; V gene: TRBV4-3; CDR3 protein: CASSPGTGTLNTEAFF
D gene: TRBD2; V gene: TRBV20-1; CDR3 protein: CSAEAGGPAFF
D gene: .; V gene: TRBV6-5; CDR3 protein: CASKVYSNYGYTF
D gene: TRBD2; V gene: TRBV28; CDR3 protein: CASSLARIGSGSPNTGELFF
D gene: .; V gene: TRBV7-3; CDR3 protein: CASSTNGGVTGELFF
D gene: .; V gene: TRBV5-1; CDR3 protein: CASSLGQTPNTEAFF
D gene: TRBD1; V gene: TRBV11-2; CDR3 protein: CASSRGTGKSEQYF
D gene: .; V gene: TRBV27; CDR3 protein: CASSSTDRREQYF
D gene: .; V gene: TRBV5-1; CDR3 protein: CASSPEGSPRAFF
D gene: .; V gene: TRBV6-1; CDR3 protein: CASSDIPSPNEKLFF
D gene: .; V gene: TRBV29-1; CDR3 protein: CSVSTFDTEAFF
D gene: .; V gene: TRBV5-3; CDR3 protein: CARSLEGRQQFF
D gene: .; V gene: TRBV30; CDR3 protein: CAWRMGGASYTQYF
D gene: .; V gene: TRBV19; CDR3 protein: CASSMKGLRGYGYTF
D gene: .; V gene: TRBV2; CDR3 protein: CASRGLFYEQYF
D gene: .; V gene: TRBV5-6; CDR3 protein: CASSLGLQQGDTGELFF
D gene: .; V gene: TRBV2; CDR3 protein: CASKDSNSGNTIYF
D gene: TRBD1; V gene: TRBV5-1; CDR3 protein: CASSQSGTGGFDNEQFF
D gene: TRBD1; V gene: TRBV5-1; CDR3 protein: CASSVSGTGLDEQYF
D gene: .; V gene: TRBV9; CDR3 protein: CASSASDTQYF
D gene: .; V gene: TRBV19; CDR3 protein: CASSIDAGGTGELFF
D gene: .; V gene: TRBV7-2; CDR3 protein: CASSLVYSSNYGYTF
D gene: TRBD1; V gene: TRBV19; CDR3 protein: CASRSGQDTGELFF
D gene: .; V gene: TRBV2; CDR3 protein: CASSPFGSYNEQFF
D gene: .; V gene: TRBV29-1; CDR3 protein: CSVVRGNQETQYF
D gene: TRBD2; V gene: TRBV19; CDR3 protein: CASSIFSGLNSYEQYF
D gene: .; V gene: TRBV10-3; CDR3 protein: CAISEGLQPQHF
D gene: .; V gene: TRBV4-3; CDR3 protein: CASSQDTGTYEQYF
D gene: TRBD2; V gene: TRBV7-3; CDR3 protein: CASSQREASYNEQFF
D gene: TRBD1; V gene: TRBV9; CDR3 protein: CASSVTGDGSYGYTF
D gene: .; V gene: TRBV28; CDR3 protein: CASSAGATETQYF
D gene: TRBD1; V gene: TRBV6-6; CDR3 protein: CASSPLGTGDSPLHF
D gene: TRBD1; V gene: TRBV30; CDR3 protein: CAYDYRDRVVEQYF